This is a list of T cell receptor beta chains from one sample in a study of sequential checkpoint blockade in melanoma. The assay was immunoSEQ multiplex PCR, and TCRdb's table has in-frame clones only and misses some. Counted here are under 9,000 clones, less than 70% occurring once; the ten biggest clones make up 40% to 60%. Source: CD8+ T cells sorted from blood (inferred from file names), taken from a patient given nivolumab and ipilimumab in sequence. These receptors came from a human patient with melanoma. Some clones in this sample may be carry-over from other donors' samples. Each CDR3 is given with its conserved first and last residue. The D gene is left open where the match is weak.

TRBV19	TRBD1	CASSLRQGWTEAFF
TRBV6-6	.	CASSYSAADTQYF
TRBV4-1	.	CASSQAPAYEQYF
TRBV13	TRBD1	CASSLQGAGTEAFF
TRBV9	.	CASSEAGVFTEAFF
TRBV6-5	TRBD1	CASSPTGGSNQPQHF
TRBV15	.	CATSTVSNQPQHF
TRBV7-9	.	CASSEAYSNQPQHF
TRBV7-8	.	CASSFLTEAFF
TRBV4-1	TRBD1	CASSQRQGRNEKLFF
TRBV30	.	CAWIFRRLVYEQYF
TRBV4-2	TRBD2	CASSQDTSGGYNEQFF
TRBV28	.	CASSLGTVQGEQFF
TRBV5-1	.	CASSSESRSYEQYF
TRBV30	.	CAWSVGSSYEQYF